Each of the 18 T cell receptor beta chains below was sequenced from the same sample in a study of vaccination and CD4 T cells after COVID-19. Their target antigens are unknown. Indicated treatment: roughly 10-day PBMC culture with coronavirus spike peptide pools or control peptides (ViraFEST assay). Cultured CD4+ T cell DNA underwent sequencing with the Oncomine TCR Beta short-read assay. TCRdb analysed the PCR reads with MiXCR anew, one entry per CDR3 protein. The data show roughly 19,000 distinct CDR3 sequences, approximately 48% seen once. Sample: CD4+ T cells from blood, cultured in vitro, taken after SARS-CoV-2 vaccination. The receptors were gathered from a human donor who had recovered from COVID-19.

V is TRBV6-5 and J is TRBJ2-6, with TRBD2 as a possible D gene (6 bases). The germline gives CDR1 MNHEY, CDR2 SVGAGI. V was trimmed by 2 bases and J by 0 bases, leaving 17 bases between them. The CDR3 runs to 19 residues. The CDR3 bases are TGTGCCAGCAGTTACGCGGGCGGGATCTTCAGCTCTGGGGCCAACGTCCTGACTTTC. This translates into CASSYAGGIFSSGANVLTF.

The rearrangement links TRBV6-5 to TRBJ1-5; D gene unclear. Per germline, CDR1 MNHEY and CDR2 SVGAGI. The CDR3 sequence is 13 residues long. The germline V and J ends were trimmed by 0 bases and 5 bases, with 5 bases remaining between them. CDR3 sequence (DNA): TGTGCCAGCAGTTACTCGCTCGATCAGCCCCAGCATTTT. Its protein product is CASSYSLDQPQHF.

This clonotype is termed medium-sized. The V and J genes are TRBV20-1 and TRBJ1-5; TRBD1 is a possible D gene (5 bases). The CDR3 is made up of 17 amino acids. CDR1 and CDR2 from the germline V gene are DFQATT and SNEGSKA (reference sequence). Between the trimmed V and J ends, which lost 0 bases and 1 base, there was a span of 16 bases. CDR3 DNA sequence: TGCAGTGCTAGAGATTGGAGGGACCCGGGAAGCAATCAGCCCCAGCATTTT. This codes for CSARDWRDPGSNQPQHF.

The chain joins TRBV20-1 to TRBJ1-1; TRBD1 is a possible D gene (5 bases). Trimming removed 8 bases from V and 1 base from J, with 11 bases in between. Germline V gene lookup returns CDR1 DFQATT and CDR2 SNEGSKA (reference sequence). The CDR3 covers 12 residues. The CDR3 spells CSPRAGNTEAFF. DNA for the CDR3: TGCAGTCCCAGGGCGGGGAACACTGAAGCTTTCTTT.

The V gene is TRBV19, the J gene TRBJ1-5; the D is unclear. This CDR3 spans 13 amino acids. V lost 7 bases to trimming and J lost 1 base, with 8 bases between them. In germline, CDR1 is LNHDA, CDR2 SQIVND (reference sequence). CDR3 in DNA: TGTGCCAGTAATGCCAGAAGCAATCAGCCCCAGCATTTT. Translated, it gives CASNARSNQPQHF.

This clonotype has just a few counts. Written as DNA, the CDR3 is TGTGCCAGCAGCGAAAGACAGCCCTACGAGCAGTACTTC. As protein: CASSERQPYEQYF. The V gene is TRBV7-2, the J gene TRBJ2-7, with D tentatively TRBD1 (5 bases). The CDR3 runs 13 residues. From germline, CDR1 is SGHTA and CDR2 FQGNSA. The V and J ends lost 5 bases and 2 bases respectively, with 10 bases between them. Filled out from reference TRBV7-2 and TRBJ2-7, the complete variable domain reads GAGVSQSPSNKVTEKGKDVELRCDPISGHTALYWYRQSLGQGLEFLIYFQGNSAPDKSGLPSDRFSAERTGGSVSTLTIQRTQQEDSAVYLCASSERQPYEQYFGPGTRLTVT.

The gene calls are TRBV30 and TRBJ2-5, with D possibly TRBD2 on 5 matching bases. The CDR3 spans 15 residues. Germline V gives CDR1 GTSNPN, CDR2 SVGIG (reference sequence). V was clipped by 1 base and J by 2 bases, with 14 bases between them. The CDR3 is CAWSATRGPQETQYF. The CDR3 DNA reads as TGTGCCTGGAGTGCGACGAGAGGGCCTCAAGAGACCCAGTACTTC.

The chain recombines TRBV19 with TRBJ1-5; D is possibly TRBD1 (6 bases). The CDR3 is made up of 15 amino acids. The V gene's germline CDR1 is LNHDA and CDR2 SQIVND (reference sequence). V shed 1 base and J shed 5 bases, with 12 bases lying between them. CDR3 residues: CASSIAAGADQPQHF. The CDR3 DNA sequence: TGTGCCAGTAGTATAGCGGCAGGGGCGGATCAGCCCCAGCATTTT.

This clonotype was observed once. CDR3 sequence: CASSSGQGRNSPLHF. CDR3 nucleotides: TGTGCCAGCAGCTCCGGACAGGGGCGCAATTCACCCCTCCACTTT. The rearrangement joins TRBV7-9 to TRBJ1-6, with 9 positions matching TRBD1. The V and J ends lost 4 bases and 7 bases, in that order; junction bases with no gene match: 5. CDR3 length equals 15 residues. The germline CDR1 and CDR2 sequences are SEHNR and FQNEAQ (reference sequence). Looking up the rest from reference TRBV7-9 and TRBJ1-6 gives the full variable domain: DTGVSQNPRHKITKRGQNVTFRCDPISEHNRLYWYRQTLGQGPEFLTYFQNEAQLEKSRLLSDRFSAERPKGSFSTLEIQRTEQGDSAMYLCASSSGQGRNSPLHFGNGTRLTVT.

The chain couples TRBV7-2 to TRBJ1-6, with D tentatively TRBD1 (6 bases). Germline CDR1 is SGHTA and CDR2 is FQGNSA. The CDR3 extends over 17 amino acids. Trimming left V 0 bases short and J 7 bases short, with 16 bases between. The CDR3 reads CASSLARGGTLNSPLHF. CDR3 sequence (DNA): TGTGCCAGCAGCTTAGCGCGAGGGGGGACACTAAATTCACCCCTCCACTTT.

The rearrangement joins TRBV27 to TRBJ2-5, with TRBD1 matching over 9 bases. Germline CDR1 MNHEY, CDR2 SMNVEV (reference sequence). V was clipped by 0 bases and J by 5 bases; unmatched bases: 4. There are 15 residues in the CDR3. The DNA for the CDR3 is TGTGCCAGCAGTTTATCCTGGGGGACAGGGGAGACCCAGTACTTC. This translates into CASSLSWGTGETQYF.

The chain couples TRBV20-1 to TRBJ1-1; 12 bases match TRBD1. V lost 2 bases, J lost 11 bases, and 3 bases stayed unmatched. This CDR3 has 12 amino acids. Germline CDR1 and CDR2: DFQATT and SNEGSKA (reference sequence). The DNA for the CDR3 is TGCAGTGCTAGACGGGACAGGGGGCTGGCTTTCTTT. It encodes CSARRDRGLAFF.

This clonotype was counted only a few times. This chain links TRBV20-1 with TRBJ2-5; D unresolved. Trimming pared 7 bases from V and 1 base from J, leaving 10 bases between. This CDR3 region has 12 residues. CDR1 DFQATT and CDR2 SNEGSKA come from the germline V gene (reference sequence). CDR3 nucleotide sequence: TGCAGTGTAGCAGGACCCCAAGAGACCCAGTACTTC. Amino acids: CSVAGPQETQYF.

This clonotype turned up a few times. V gene TRBV7-9 combines with J gene TRBJ2-3, with 9 nucleotides matching TRBD2. Germline assignment: CDR1 SEHNR and CDR2 FQNEAQ (reference sequence). V dropped 2 bases and J dropped 1; count of bases not matched to a gene: 10. The CDR3 has 18 residues. The DNA of the CDR3 is TGTGCCAGCAGCTTACCCCGTCGGTTAGCGGGGGGCACAGATACGCAGTATTTT. It is translated as CASSLPRRLAGGTDTQYF.

V and J are TRBV5-1 and TRBJ1-2; the D gene is possibly TRBD1 (6 bases). The germline V gene has CDR1 SGHRS and CDR2 YFSETQ. This CDR3 has 13 amino acids. V lost 3 bases and J lost 3, with 9 bases in between. Here the CDR3 reads CASSWTVDYGYTF. CDR3 nucleotide sequence: TGCGCCAGCAGCTGGACAGTCGACTATGGCTACACCTTC.

J is TRBJ1-2 and V is TRBV20-1, with TRBD1 matching 9 bases. The CDR3 consists of 14 residues. V was pared by 6 bases and J by 4 bases, with 9 bases of the junction left unmatched. Germline V gene data show CDR1 as DFQATT and CDR2 as SNEGSKA (reference sequence). The CDR3 DNA is TGCAGTGCGGAATCCGGGACAGGGCGCTATGGCTACACCTTC. It yields the protein CSAESGTGRYGYTF.

The table lists this clonotype with a few counts. The CDR3 is CASSRRGGGHEQFF. For the CDR3, the DNA is TGTGCCAGTAGTCGCCGGGGGGGAGGTCATGAGCAGTTCTTC. The chain employs TRBV19 and TRBJ2-1, with 8 bases identical to TRBD2. The germline gives CDR1 LNHDA, CDR2 SQIVND (reference sequence). Losses at the gene ends were 5 bases for V and 8 bases for J; bases not matched to a gene: 8. This CDR3 is 14 amino acids long. Full variable domain (outside the CDR3, taken from reference TRBV19 and TRBJ2-1): DGGITQSPKYLFRKEGQNVTLSCEQNLNHDAMYWYRQDPGQGLRLIYYSQIVNDFQKGDIAEGYSVSREKKESFPLTVTSAQKNPTAFYLCASSRRGGGHEQFFGPGTRLTVL.

Worth noting for this clonotype: Without the conserved terminal phenylalanine or tryptophan, this CDR3 likely stems from a read error. The chain is built from TRBV10-3 and TRBJ1-2; 7 positions match TRBD1. Germline lookup yields CDR1 ENHRY and CDR2 SYGVKD. This CDR3 has 14 residues. DNA of the CDR3: TGTGCGTCCGGGGGGGGGACAGACAACTATGGCTACACCCTC. Translation gives CASGGGTDNYGYTL.